These 29 T cell receptor beta chains were sequenced from one sample in a study of shared clonotypes between healthy human individuals. The method was immunoSEQ multiplex PCR; TCRdb's version includes in-frame clones alone and lacks a portion of them. The data contain roughly 2.5 million clones, around nine tenths of them seen just once; the ten biggest clones take up more than 0.12%. Material: naive CD4+ T cells sorted from blood. Subset denoted: CD45RA+ positively selected. These receptors came from a man aged 18 to 30 in good health.

This sequence joins TRBV6-5 and TRBJ1-2; D ambiguous. V was pared by 2 bases and J by 7 bases, with 11 bases between. This CDR3 is 13 amino acids long. The germline gives CDR1 MNHEY, CDR2 SVGAGI. Written as DNA, the CDR3 is TGTGCCAGCAGTTACCTTGGGCTCGGTGGCTACACCTTC. Its translation: CASSYLGLGGYTF.

The V gene is TRBV11-2, the J gene TRBJ2-3; a possible D gene is TRBD2 (6 bases). CDR1 is SGHAT and CDR2 is FQNNGV in the germline V gene. The CDR3 sequence is 16 residues long. Trimming removed 2 bases from V and 2 bases from J, with 14 bases in between. CDR3 protein: CASSLIPGGPTDTQYF. DNA for the CDR3: TGTGCCAGCAGCTTAATCCCCGGGGGTCCCACAGATACGCAGTATTTT.

The J gene is TRBJ2-3, the V gene TRBV4-1, with unresolved D. Germline V gene data show CDR1 as MGHRA and CDR2 as YSYEKL. Trimming stripped 3 bases from V and 8 bases from J, with 9 bases between. This CDR3 is 12 amino acids long. The CDR3 DNA follows: TGCGCCAGCAGCCAGACACTCGGTACGCAGTATTTT. This sequence encodes CASSQTLGTQYF.

This clone was counted a single time. The chain links TRBV29-1 to TRBJ2-5; TRBD1 might be the D (6 bases). This CDR3 region has 12 residues. Germline V gene lookup returns CDR1 SQVTM and CDR2 ANQGSEA. The V and J ends lost 6 bases and 3 bases respectively, with 11 bases between them. CDR3 amino acids: CSVRRQEETQYF. The CDR3 DNA follows: TGCAGCGTGAGGAGACAGGAAGAGACCCAGTACTTC. Using reference TRBV29-1 and TRBJ2-5 for the parts outside the CDR3, the full variable domain is SAVISQKPSRDICQRGTSLTIQCQVDSQVTMMFWYRQQPGQSLTLIATANQGSEATYESGFVIDKFPISRPNLTFSTLTVSNMSPEDSSIYLCSVRRQEETQYFGPGTRLLVL.

The chain employs TRBV27 and TRBJ1-4; 8 bases are shared with TRBD1. V trimming: 2 bases; J trimming: 12 bases; junction bases outside the gene matches: 17. Germline V gene lookup returns CDR1 MNHEY and CDR2 SMNVEV (reference sequence). The CDR3 extends over 17 amino acids. CDR3 sequence (DNA): TGTGCCAGCAGTTTAATGGCGGACAGGGCGCCTGGGGGGGAACTGTTTTTT. Its translation: CASSLMADRAPGGELFF.

The chain combines TRBV18 with TRBJ2-1; D not resolved. The V and J ends lost 1 base and 6 bases respectively, with 13 bases between them. Germline lookup yields CDR1 KGHSH and CDR2 LQKENI. CDR3 length equals 15 residues. CDR3 amino acids: CASSPQRPDGNEQFF. The CDR3 DNA reads as TGTGCCAGCTCACCACAAAGACCTGACGGCAATGAGCAGTTCTTC. Looking up the rest from reference TRBV18 and TRBJ2-1 gives the full variable domain: NAGVMQNPRHLVRRRGQEARLRCSPMKGHSHVYWYRQLPEEGLKFMVYLQKENIIDESGMPKERFSAEFPKEGPSILRIQQVVRGDSAAYFCASSPQRPDGNEQFFGPGTRLTVL.

The chain is built from TRBV19 and TRBJ2-5, with TRBD2 matching over 7 bases. The germline V gene has CDR1 LNHDA and CDR2 SQIVND (reference sequence). This CDR3 region has 18 residues. The V and J ends lost 5 bases and 5 bases, in that order; junction bases with no gene match: 20. CDR3 residues: CASSSGLASGGAGETQYF. As DNA, the CDR3 is TGTGCCAGTAGTTCGGGCCTGGCTAGCGGAGGGGCCGGGGAGACCCAGTACTTC.

V gene TRBV10-1 combines with J gene TRBJ2-3; TRBD2 might be the D (5 bases). CDR1 WNHNN and CDR2 SYGVQD come from the germline V gene (reference sequence). This CDR3 contains 16 residues. Trimming cost V 0 bases and J 10 bases, with 20 bases left between them. The CDR3 nucleotides are TGCGCCAGCAGTGAGTCGACTCGAGGGCTCTCAGAGGCGCAGTATTTT. Protein sequence: CASSESTRGLSEAQYF.

The J gene is TRBJ2-7, the V gene TRBV7-8; unclear D gene. Trimming pared 5 bases from V and 7 bases from J, leaving 21 bases between. Per germline, CDR1 SGHVS and CDR2 FQNEAQ. The CDR3 runs 15 residues. CDR3 residues: CASSPARLPFVEQYF. CDR3 nucleotides: TGTGCCAGCAGCCCAGCAAGGCTACCCTTTGTGGAGCAGTACTTC.

The V and J genes are TRBV11-3 and TRBJ2-1; no clear D. Germline-derived CDR1 and CDR2 are SGHNT and YENEEA. With 5 bases removed from V and 0 bases from J, the gap between germline ends came to 14 bases. The CDR3 is 16 residues long. The DNA for the CDR3 is TGTGCCAGCAGCCCGAGTGACGGCAGCTCCTACAATGAGCAGTTCTTC. This codes for CASSPSDGSSYNEQFF.

Comments on this clone: This sample also contains other DNA sequences that code for the same CDR3. The chain joins TRBV15 to TRBJ1-5; D is unresolved. V was cut by 0 bases and J by 5 bases, with 5 bases left in between. Germline V gives CDR1 LNHNV, CDR2 YYDKDF (reference sequence). There are 13 residues in the CDR3. DNA for the CDR3: TGTGCCACCAGCAGAGATCCTGATCAGCCCCAGCATTTT. This gives the protein CATSRDPDQPQHF.

This clone was detected a few times. The gene calls are TRBV19 and TRBJ1-6, with D unclear. Germline V lookup: CDR1 LNHDA, CDR2 SQIVND (reference sequence). The CDR3 length is 12 residues. The V and J ends lost 4 bases and 14 bases respectively, with 12 bases between them. CDR3 sequence: CASSTDLSTLHF. The CDR3 DNA reads TGTGCCAGTAGTACAGATCTGTCAACCCTCCACTTT.

The chain combines TRBV18 with TRBJ1-2, with 9 bases that match TRBD1. Germline assignment: CDR1 KGHSH and CDR2 LQKENI. Trimming at V came to 3 bases and at J to 5 bases, leaving 7 bases not matched to a gene. The CDR3 loop spans 15 amino acids. The CDR3 DNA follows: TGTGCCAGCTCACCTCCGGGACAGGGAGAGTATGGCTACACCTTC. This translates into CASSPPGQGEYGYTF.

The V call is TRBV4-2, the J call TRBJ2-3; 10 bases are shared with TRBD2. Germline trimming cut 2 bases from V and 0 bases from J; bases unmatched to any gene: 2. This CDR3 contains 16 residues. Germline loops: CDR1 LGHNA, CDR2 YNFKEQ. The CDR3 DNA reads TGTGCCAGCAGCCAACAGACTAGCGGGAGCACAGATACGCAGTATTTT. Translated, it gives CASSQQTSGSTDTQYF.

The chain employs TRBV4-1 and TRBJ2-7; 8 bases are a match to TRBD2. After removal of 0 bases from V and 0 bases from J, the junction contained 13 bases not matched to a gene. CDR3 length equals 19 residues. Germline V gene data show CDR1 as MGHRA and CDR2 as YSYEKL. CDR3 bases: TGCGCCAGCAGCCAAGATCGAGTAGCGGGGAGACTAAGCTCCTACGAGCAGTACTTC. Its translation: CASSQDRVAGRLSSYEQYF.

The rearrangement joins TRBV7-2 to TRBJ1-5, with D uncertain. The CDR3 has 12 amino acids. V dropped 6 bases and J dropped 9 bases, with 12 bases sitting between them. CDR1 and CDR2 from the germline V gene are SGHTA and FQGNSA. Written as DNA, the CDR3 is TGTGCCAGCAGTTACGACCATTCGCCCCAGCATTTT. Amino acids: CASSYDHSPQHF.

V and J are TRBV6-6 and TRBJ1-3; a weak D match, TRBD1 (5 bases). The CDR3 is 15 residues long. V was pared by 6 bases and J by 0 bases, with 12 bases between. Germline loops: CDR1 MNHNY, CDR2 SVGAGI (reference sequence). The CDR3 nucleotides are TGTGCCAGCAGGGCAGACAGAAGCTCTGGAAACACCATATATTTT. Encoded protein: CASRADRSSGNTIYF.

The V call is TRBV5-1, the J call TRBJ2-7, with 10 bases identical to TRBD1. Germline-derived CDR1 and CDR2 are SGHRS and YFSETQ. The CDR3 spans 16 residues. V lost 4 bases to trimming and J lost 0 bases; unmatched junction nucleotides: 7. The chain's CDR3 is CASSQTGTGVSYEQYF. DNA of the CDR3: TGCGCCAGCAGCCAAACCGGGACAGGGGTCTCCTACGAGCAGTACTTC. The whole variable domain, filled in from reference TRBV5-1 and TRBJ2-7, reads KAGVTQTPRYLIKTRGQQVTLSCSPISGHRSVSWYQQTPGQGLQFLFEYFSETQRNKGNFPGRFSGRQFSNSRSEMNVSTLELGDSALYLCASSQTGTGVSYEQYFGPGTRLTVT.

On this clone itself: Within the sample, other DNA sequences also encode this same CDR3. The rearrangement uses TRBV9 and TRBJ2-5; no reliable D call. Per germline, CDR1 SGDLS and CDR2 YYNGEE. This CDR3 region has 13 residues. Trimming pared 0 bases from V and 4 bases from J, leaving 7 bases between. The CDR3 DNA follows: TGTGCCAGCAGCGTAGGGGTTGGAGAGACCCAGTACTTC. It translates to CASSVGVGETQYF.

This clone was detected only a few times. The V gene is TRBV7-9, the J gene TRBJ2-1; either TRBD1 or TRBD2 may fit D (5 bases each). The germline CDR1 and CDR2 sequences are SEHNR and FQNEAQ (reference sequence). Trimming cost V 1 base and J 5 bases, with 9 bases left between them. CDR3 length: 14 residues. The CDR3 loop reads CASSLGGADNEQFF. CDR3 DNA: TGTGCCAGCAGCTTAGGAGGGGCCGACAATGAGCAGTTCTTC.

This clone appeared a single time. The chain recombines TRBV6-1 with TRBJ1-1; D remains unclear. The CDR3 covers 11 residues. Germline-derived CDR1 and CDR2 are MNHNS and SASEGT. Trimming stripped 2 bases from V and 10 bases from J, with 8 bases between. CDR3 DNA sequence: TGTGCCAGCAGTGAAAGGGAGGTAGCTTTCTTT. The encoded protein is CASSEREVAFF.

The chain is built from TRBV5-1 and TRBJ1-5, with D perhaps matching TRBD1 (5 bases). V lost 4 bases, J lost 7 bases, and 21 bases lay in between. The CDR3 runs 16 residues. Germline V gene lookup returns CDR1 SGHRS and CDR2 YFSETQ. CDR3 sequence: CASSPGEPFLGQPQHF. Written as DNA, the CDR3 is TGCGCCAGCAGCCCGGGGGAGCCCTTCCTCGGGCAGCCCCAGCATTTT.

The chain recombines TRBV5-1 with TRBJ2-2; D assignment may be TRBD1 or TRBD2 (5 bases each). Per the germline V gene, CDR1 is SGHRS and CDR2 is YFSETQ. The CDR3 is made up of 17 amino acids. V was pared by 4 bases and J by 1 base, with 17 bases between. The CDR3 DNA follows: TGCGCCAGCAGCCTCGGGACCGTTCTTCTGAACACCGGGGAGCTGTTTTTT. Translation gives CASSLGTVLLNTGELFF.

The gene calls are TRBV27 and TRBJ1-5, with D unclear. V gave up 6 bases and J gave up 1 base, with 7 bases separating them. The germline gives CDR1 MNHEY, CDR2 SMNVEV (reference sequence). The CDR3 has 13 residues. DNA of the CDR3: TGTGCCAGCAGCTACCGAAGCAATCAGCCCCAGCATTTT. Its protein is CASSYRSNQPQHF.

J is TRBJ2-7 and V is TRBV6-5; 10 bases map to TRBD2. CDR3 size: 16 residues. Germline CDR1 reads MNHEY; CDR2 reads SVGAGI. J lost 3 bases, V lost 0 bases, and 5 bases had no gene match. CDR3 in amino acids: CASSYSVASGSYEQYF. The CDR3 DNA follows: TGTGCCAGCAGTTACTCCGTCGCTAGCGGGAGCTACGAGCAGTACTTC.

J is TRBJ2-7 and V is TRBV6-1, with 7 nucleotides matching TRBD2. The germline V gene encodes CDR1 MNHNS and CDR2 SASEGT. The CDR3 contains 12 residues. V dropped 8 bases and J dropped 3; count of bases not matched to a gene: 4. CDR3 sequence reads: CASGGEIYEQYF. The CDR3 DNA follows: TGTGCCAGCGGGGGGGAAATCTACGAGCAGTACTTC.

This clone was seen only a few times. The chain is built from TRBV29-1 and TRBJ1-1, with no clear D. Germline-derived CDR1 and CDR2 are SQVTM and ANQGSEA. CDR3 size: 11 residues. V shed 3 bases and J shed 3 bases, with 5 bases lying between them. The DNA for the CDR3 is TGCAGCGTTGAGAGGGACACTGAAGCTTTCTTT. Translating it yields CSVERDTEAFF.

The CDR3 DNA follows: TGTGCCAGCAGCGTAGATCTAGCGGCTGGGGGGCAGTTCTTC. Translated: CASSVDLAAGGQFF. This chain connects TRBV9 to TRBJ2-1, with 7 bases identical to TRBD2. The CDR3 spans 14 residues. CDR1 and CDR2 (germline): SGDLS, YYNGEE. The ends lost 0 bases at V and 12 bases at J; junction bases unmatched: 9.

V usage is TRBV5-1 and J usage is TRBJ2-7; 7 positions match TRBD1. V lost 4 bases to trimming and J lost 4 bases; unmatched junction nucleotides: 11. The CDR3 spans 15 residues. Germline V gene sequence: CDR1 SGHRS, CDR2 YFSETQ. The CDR3 DNA is TGCGCCAGCAGCCCAACCGGAACAGGGGAATACGAGCAGTACTTC. Translation gives CASSPTGTGEYEQYF.